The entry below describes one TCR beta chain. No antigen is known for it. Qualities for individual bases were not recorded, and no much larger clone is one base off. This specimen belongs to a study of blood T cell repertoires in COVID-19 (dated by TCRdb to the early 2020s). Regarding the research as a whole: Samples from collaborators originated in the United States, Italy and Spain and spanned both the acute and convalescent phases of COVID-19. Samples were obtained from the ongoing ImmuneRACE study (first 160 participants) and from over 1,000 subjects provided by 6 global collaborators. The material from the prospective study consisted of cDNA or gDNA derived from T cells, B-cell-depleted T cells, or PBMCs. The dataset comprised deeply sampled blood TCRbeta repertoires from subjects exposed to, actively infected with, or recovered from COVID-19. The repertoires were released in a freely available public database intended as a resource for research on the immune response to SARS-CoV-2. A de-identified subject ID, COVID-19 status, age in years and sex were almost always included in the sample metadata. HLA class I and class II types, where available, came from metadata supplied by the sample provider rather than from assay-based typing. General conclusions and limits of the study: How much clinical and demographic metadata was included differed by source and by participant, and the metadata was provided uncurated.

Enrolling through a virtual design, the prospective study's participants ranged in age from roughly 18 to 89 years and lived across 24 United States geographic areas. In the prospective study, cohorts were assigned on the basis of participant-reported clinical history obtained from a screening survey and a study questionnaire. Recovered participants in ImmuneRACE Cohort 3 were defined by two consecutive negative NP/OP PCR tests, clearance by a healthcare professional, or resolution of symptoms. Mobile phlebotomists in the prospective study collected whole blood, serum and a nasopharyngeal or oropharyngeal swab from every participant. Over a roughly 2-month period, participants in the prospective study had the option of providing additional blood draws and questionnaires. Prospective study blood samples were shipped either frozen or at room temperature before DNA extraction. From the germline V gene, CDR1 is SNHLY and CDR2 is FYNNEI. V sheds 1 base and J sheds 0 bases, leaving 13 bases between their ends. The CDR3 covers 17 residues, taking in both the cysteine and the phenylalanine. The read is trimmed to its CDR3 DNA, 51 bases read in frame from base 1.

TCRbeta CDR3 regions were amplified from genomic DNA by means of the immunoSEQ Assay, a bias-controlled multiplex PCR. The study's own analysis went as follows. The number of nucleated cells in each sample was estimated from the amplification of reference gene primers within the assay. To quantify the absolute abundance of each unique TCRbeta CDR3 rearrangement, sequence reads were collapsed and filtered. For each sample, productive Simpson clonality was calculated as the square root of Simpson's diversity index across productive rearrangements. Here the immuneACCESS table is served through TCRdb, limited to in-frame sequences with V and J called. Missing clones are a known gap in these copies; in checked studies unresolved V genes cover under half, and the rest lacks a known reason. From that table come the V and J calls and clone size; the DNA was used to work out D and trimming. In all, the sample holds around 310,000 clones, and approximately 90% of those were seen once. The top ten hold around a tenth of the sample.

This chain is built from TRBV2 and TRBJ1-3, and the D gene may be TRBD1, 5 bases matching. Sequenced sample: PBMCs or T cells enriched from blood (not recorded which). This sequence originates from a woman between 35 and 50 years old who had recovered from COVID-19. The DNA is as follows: TGTGCCAGCAGTGAAGAGGGGCAGGATGGCTCTGGAAACACCATATATTTT. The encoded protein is CASSEEGQDGSGNTIYF.